Described below is a single T cell receptor beta chain sequence and its context. Primers: 60 Vbeta forward and 13 Jbeta reverse. Authors' processing steps: Among the unique TCR beta chains that a later analysis counted, around 72 million in all, about 11 million were shared. The protocol was immunoSEQ multiplex PCR, while the TCRdb copy is restricted to in-frame clones and leaves out a portion. V and J calls and clone size are given by that table; D and trimming were obtained from the DNA. The sample holds fewer than 100,000 clones, around 74% seen once. The sample belongs to a study of cytomegalovirus exposure and HLA in healthy donors. Per germline, CDR1 SNHLY and CDR2 FYNNEI. The CDR3 consists of 16 residues. J lost 4 bases, V lost 5 bases, and 4 bases had no gene match.

The V and J genes are TRBV2 and TRBJ2-2; 13 nucleotides agree with TRBD2. Sequencing was done on a sample of PBMCs. This receptor was obtained from a man aged 35 to 55 in good health and CMV-seropositive. CDR3 amino acids: CASSILAGGGTGELFF. DNA for the CDR3: TGTGCCAGCAGTATACTAGCGGGGGGGGGCACCGGGGAGCTGTTTTTT.